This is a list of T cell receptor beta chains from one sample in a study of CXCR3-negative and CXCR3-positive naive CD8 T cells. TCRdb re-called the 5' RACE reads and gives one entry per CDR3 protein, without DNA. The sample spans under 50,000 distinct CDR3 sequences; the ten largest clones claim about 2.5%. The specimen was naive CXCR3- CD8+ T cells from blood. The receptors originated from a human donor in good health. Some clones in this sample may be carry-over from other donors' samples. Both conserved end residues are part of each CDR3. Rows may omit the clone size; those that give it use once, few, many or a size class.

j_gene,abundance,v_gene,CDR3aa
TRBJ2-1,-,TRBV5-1,CASSPGQGSYNEQFF
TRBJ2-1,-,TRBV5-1,CASSSGTASYNEQFF
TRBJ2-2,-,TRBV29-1,CSVEEPGFTGELFF
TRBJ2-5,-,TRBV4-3,CASSQDRAGRETQYF
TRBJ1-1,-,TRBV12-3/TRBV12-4,CASSTQGEGTEAFF
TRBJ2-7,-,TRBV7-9,CASSSVTKPYEQYF
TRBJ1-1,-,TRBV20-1,CSARAPPDLEAFF
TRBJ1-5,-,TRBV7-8,CASSLVGGRGNQPQHF
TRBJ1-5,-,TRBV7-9,CASSFDSRNQPQHF
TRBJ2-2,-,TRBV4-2,CASSQDAGAPGELFF
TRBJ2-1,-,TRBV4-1,CASSPRVLNEQFF
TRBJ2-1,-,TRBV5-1,CASSLGGVSEQFF
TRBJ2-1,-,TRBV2,CASRGGRYNEQFF
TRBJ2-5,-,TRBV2,CASIPGGETQYF
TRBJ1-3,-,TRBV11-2,CASSLPEAGGNTIYF
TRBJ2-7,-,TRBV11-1,CASSLDLFEQYF
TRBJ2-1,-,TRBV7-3,CASSSSGGAVEQFF
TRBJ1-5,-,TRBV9,CASSLTGTSNQPQHF
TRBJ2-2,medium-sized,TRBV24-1,CATSEVGTENTGELFF
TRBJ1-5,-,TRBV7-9,CASSLEGELSQPQHF
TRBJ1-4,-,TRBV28,CASSLWQSNEKLFF
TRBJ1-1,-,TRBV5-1,CASSLRREGGTEAFF
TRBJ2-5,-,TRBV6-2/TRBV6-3,CASSYVGIQETQYF
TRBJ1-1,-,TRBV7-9,CASSIDGGREAFF
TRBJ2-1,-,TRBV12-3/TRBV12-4,CASTLPISGGPLGSYNEQFF